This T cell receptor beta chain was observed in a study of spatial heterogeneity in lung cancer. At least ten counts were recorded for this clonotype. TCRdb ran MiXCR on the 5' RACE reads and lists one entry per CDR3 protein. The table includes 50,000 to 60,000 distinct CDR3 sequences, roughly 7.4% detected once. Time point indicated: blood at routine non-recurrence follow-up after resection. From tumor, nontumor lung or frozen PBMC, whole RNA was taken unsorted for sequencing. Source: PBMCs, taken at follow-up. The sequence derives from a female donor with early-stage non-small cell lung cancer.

The CDR3, as DNA: TGTGCCAGCAGCTTACGGGGGCTGAGAGCTTTCTTT. This codes for CASSLRGLRAFF. The chain is built from TRBV7-2 and TRBJ1-1, with a weak D call TRBD1 (6 bases). The CDR3 has 12 amino acids. The germline V and J ends were trimmed by 2 bases and 10 bases, with 11 bases remaining between them. Germline loops: CDR1 SGHTA, CDR2 FQGNSA.